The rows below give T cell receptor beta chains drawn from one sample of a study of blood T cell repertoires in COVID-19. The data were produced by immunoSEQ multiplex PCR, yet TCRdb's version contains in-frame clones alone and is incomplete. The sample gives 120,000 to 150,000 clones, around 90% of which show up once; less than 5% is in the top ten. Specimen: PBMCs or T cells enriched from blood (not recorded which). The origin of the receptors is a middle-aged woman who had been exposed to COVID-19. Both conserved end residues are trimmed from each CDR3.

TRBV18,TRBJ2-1,ASSRPAGGPGRYNEQF
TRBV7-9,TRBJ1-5,ASSQTGLSNQPQH
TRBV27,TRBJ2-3,ASRTGTGQSDTQY
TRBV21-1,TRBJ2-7,ASSQAGGRGTYEQY
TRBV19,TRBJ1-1,ASSYKAGDTEAF
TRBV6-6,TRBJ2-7,ASNLQGPYEQY
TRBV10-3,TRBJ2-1,AISESTQRGTYNEQF
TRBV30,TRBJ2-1,AWGSSVPGNEQF
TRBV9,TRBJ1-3,ASSVAASTRMGNTIY
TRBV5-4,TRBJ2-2,ASSYTGKGSYTGELF
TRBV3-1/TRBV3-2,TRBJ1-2,ASSQDWDIGFGYT
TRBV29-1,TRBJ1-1,SAVLQGNTEAF
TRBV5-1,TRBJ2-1,ASSLESSYNEQF
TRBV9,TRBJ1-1,ASSVYGDMNTEAF
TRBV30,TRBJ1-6,AWTIRNRDRGSPLH
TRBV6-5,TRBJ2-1,ASTLGPVDEF
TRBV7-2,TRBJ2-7,ASSFELGLSYEQY
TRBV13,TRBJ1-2,ASIRHHNYGYT
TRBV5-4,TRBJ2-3,ASSSAGTSGNTQY
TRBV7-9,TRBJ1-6,ASSSGTADNSPLH
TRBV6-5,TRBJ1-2,ASSYSRQNYGYT
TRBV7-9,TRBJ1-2,ASSSTLGTEGYT
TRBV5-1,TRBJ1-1,ASTVQGGNTEAF
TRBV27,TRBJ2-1,ASSLFGVGSRDNEQF
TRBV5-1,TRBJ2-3,ASSLPGRADTDTQY
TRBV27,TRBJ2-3,ASSLLGGPKTRDTQY
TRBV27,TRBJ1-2,ASRRYGTGANYGYT
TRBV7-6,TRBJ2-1,ASSFVVAASGSLDEQF
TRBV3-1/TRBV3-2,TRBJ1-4,ASSQGQTYNEKLF
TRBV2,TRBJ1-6,ASSDWTGVSPLH
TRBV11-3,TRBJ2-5,ASSPPGLQETQY
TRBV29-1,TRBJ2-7,SVRTHDYEQY
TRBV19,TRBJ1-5,ASSKDRGLQPQH
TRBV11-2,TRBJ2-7,ASSLYRGLYEQY
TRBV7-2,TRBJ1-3,ASSLQGGGNTIY
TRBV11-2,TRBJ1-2,ASSLDQYFNYGYT